This TCR beta chain was identified in a study of blood T cell repertoires in COVID-19. Study-wide background: Samples of COVID-19 (acute and convalescent) were obtained from the United States, Italy and Spain. Sources were T cells, B-cell-depleted T cells, or PBMCs; the material itself was cDNA or gDNA.

As originally analysed: Researchers report that nucleated cell counts were estimated from reference gene primer amplification. TCRdb keeps only in-frame clones here, not all; method: immunoSEQ multiplex PCR. The V and J calls and clone size were taken over from that table, and D and trimming were inferred from the DNA. The data show about 80,000 clones, with approximately 80% seen just once and roughly 9% held by the top ten. Germline CDR1 is SNHLY and CDR2 is FYNNEI. The CDR3 is 16 amino acids. V lost 11 bases and J lost 2; bases outside the gene matches: 16. The origin of this receptor is a human donor in a cohort sampled during active COVID-19. The J gene is TRBJ2-5, the V gene TRBV2, with 8 nucleotides matching TRBD2. The sequencing sample was made of peripheral blood. CDR3 coding DNA: TGTGCCGCCCCGGGGGGGCGACTAGCGACTCAAGAGACCCAGTACTTC. It is translated as CAAPGGRLATQETQYF.